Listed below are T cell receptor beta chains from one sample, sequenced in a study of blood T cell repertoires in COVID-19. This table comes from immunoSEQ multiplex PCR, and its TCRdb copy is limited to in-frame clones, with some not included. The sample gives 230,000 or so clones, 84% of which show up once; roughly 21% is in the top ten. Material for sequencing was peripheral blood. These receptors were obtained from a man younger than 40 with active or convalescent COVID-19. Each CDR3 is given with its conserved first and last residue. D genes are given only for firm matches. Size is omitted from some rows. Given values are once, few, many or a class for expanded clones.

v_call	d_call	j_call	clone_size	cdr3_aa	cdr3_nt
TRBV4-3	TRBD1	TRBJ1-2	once	CASSLSGTGNYYGYTF	TGCGCCAGCAGCCTTTCCGGGACAGGAAACTACTATGGCTACACCTTC
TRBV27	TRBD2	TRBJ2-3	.	CASSSTFGGRVDTDTQYF	TGTGCCAGCAGTTCGACCTTTGGCGGGAGGGTAGACACAGATACGCAGTATTTT
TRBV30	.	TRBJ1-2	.	CAWGLTVNYGYTF	TGTGCCTGGGGACTGACAGTTAACTATGGCTACACCTTC
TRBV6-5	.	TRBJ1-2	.	CASSTGQFYGYTF	TGTGCCAGCAGTACCGGACAATTCTATGGCTACACCTTC
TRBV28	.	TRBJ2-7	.	CASSLPGYIYEQYF	TGTGCCAGCAGTTTGCCAGGGTATATATACGAGCAGTACTTC
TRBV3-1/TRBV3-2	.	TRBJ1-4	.	CASSQARAEKLFF	TGTGCCAGCAGCCAAGCCAGGGCCGAAAAACTGTTTTTT
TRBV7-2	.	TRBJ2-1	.	CASSFQGKTSGPIEQFF	TGTGCCAGCAGCTTTCAGGGGAAGACATCCGGGCCCATTGAGCAGTTCTTC
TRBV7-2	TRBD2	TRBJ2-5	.	CASSLEGRGGQETQYF	TGTGCCAGCAGCTTAGAAGGGCGGGGGGGCCAAGAGACCCAGTACTTC
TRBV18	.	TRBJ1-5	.	CASSFGQISNQPQHF	TGTGCCAGCTCATTCGGACAAATTAGCAATCAGCCCCAGCATTTT
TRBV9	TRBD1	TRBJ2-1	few	CASSGDRGVYNEQFF	TGTGCCAGCAGCGGTGACAGGGGAGTCTACAATGAGCAGTTCTTC
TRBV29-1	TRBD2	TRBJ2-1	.	CSVERLLAGATNEQFF	TGCAGCGTTGAAAGGCTGCTAGCGGGAGCCACGAATGAGCAGTTCTTC
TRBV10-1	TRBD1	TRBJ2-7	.	CASSGGQGRSYEQYF	TGCGCCAGCAGTGGTGGACAGGGGCGCTCCTACGAGCAGTACTTC
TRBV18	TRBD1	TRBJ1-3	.	CASSPGQERNTIYF	TGTGCCAGCTCACCGGGACAGGAAAGAAACACCATATATTTT
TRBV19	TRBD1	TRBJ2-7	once	CASRGDRVSSYEQYF	TGTGCCAGTAGGGGGGACAGGGTGAGTTCCTACGAGCAGTACTTC
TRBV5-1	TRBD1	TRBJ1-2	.	CASSRDRPNYGYTF	TGCGCCAGCAGCAGGGACAGGCCTAACTATGGCTACACCTTC
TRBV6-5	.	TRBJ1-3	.	CASSSGIHGNTIYF	TGTGCCAGCAGTTCCGGGATCCATGGAAACACCATATATTTT
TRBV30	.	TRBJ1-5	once	CAWSVRQQAYNQPQHF	TGTGCCTGGAGTGTACGGCAACAGGCGTACAATCAGCCCCAGCATTTT
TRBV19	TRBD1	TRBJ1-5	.	CASSIGRRDRGYQPQHF	TGTGCCAGTAGTATAGGGCGCCGGGACAGGGGGTACCAGCCCCAGCATTTT
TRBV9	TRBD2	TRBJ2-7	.	CASSVTSGPAYEQYF	TGTGCCAGCAGCGTGACTAGCGGGCCTGCCTACGAGCAGTACTTC
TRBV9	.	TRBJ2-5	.	CASSVEPHQETQYF	TGTGCCAGCAGCGTAGAGCCACACCAAGAGACCCAGTACTTC
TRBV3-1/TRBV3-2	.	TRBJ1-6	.	CASRPTRGGWASNNSPLHF	TGTGCCAGCAGACCAACAAGAGGAGGGTGGGCGTCGAATAATTCACCCCTCCACTTT
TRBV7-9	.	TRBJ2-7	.	CAVVLVGESWEQYF	TGTGCCGTCGTCTTGGTGGGAGAGTCCTGGGAGCAGTACTTC
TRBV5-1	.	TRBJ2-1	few	CASSLGRGYDEQFF	TGCGCCAGCAGCTTGGGTCGGGGGTATGATGAGCAGTTCTTC
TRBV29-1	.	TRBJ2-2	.	CSARAGTGELFF	TGCAGCGCACGAGCAGGGACCGGGGAGCTGTTTTTT
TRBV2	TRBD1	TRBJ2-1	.	CAGTGFGPYNEQFF	TGTGCCGGGACAGGGTTCGGTCCCTACAATGAGCAGTTCTTC
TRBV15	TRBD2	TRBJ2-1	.	CATSRLAGVGNEQFF	TGTGCCACCAGCAGACTAGCGGGAGTAGGCAATGAGCAGTTCTTC
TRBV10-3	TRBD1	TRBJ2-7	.	CAITARTGSYEQYF	TGTGCCATCACAGCCAGGACAGGTTCCTACGAGCAGTACTTC
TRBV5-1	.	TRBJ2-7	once	CASSLVGYPYEQYF	TGCGCCAGCAGCTTGGTCGGGTATCCCTACGAGCAGTACTTC
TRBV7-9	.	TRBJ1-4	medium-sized	CASSHPDSEEKLFF	TGTGCCAGCAGCCATCCGGACTCTGAAGAAAAACTGTTTTTT
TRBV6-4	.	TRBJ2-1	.	CASRETESSYNEQFF	TGTGCCAGCAGAGAGACTGAAAGCTCCTACAATGAGCAGTTCTTC
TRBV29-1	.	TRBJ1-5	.	CSAYEPGQPQHF	TGCAGCGCATATGAACCCGGGCAGCCCCAGCATTTT
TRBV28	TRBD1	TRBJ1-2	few	CASSFRGFYGYTF	TGTGCCAGCAGTTTCAGGGGGTTCTATGGCTACACCTTC
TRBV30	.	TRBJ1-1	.	CAWSALTPNTEAFF	TGTGCCTGGAGTGCTTTGACACCGAACACTGAAGCTTTCTTT
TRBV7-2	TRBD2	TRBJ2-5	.	CASSQKAGGSIKTQYF	TGTGCCAGCAGCCAAAAGGCCGGCGGGAGTATAAAGACCCAGTACTTC
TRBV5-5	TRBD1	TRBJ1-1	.	CASSLRGGDRVNTEAFF	TGTGCCAGCAGCTTGCGGGGGGGTGACAGGGTGAACACTGAAGCTTTCTTT
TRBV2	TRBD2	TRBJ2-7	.	CASSDGLGAGGRGDEQYF	TGTGCCAGCAGTGATGGGTTAGGAGCGGGAGGGAGGGGAGACGAGCAGTACTTC
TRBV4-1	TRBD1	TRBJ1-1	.	CASSEDRGLNTEAFF	TGCGCCAGCAGCGAGGACAGGGGGCTGAACACTGAAGCTTTCTTT
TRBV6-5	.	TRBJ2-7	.	CASSPRFSSYEQYF	TGTGCCAGCAGTCCTCGTTTCAGCTCCTACGAGCAGTACTTC
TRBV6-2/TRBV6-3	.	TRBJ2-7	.	CASSYSLGWNEQYF	TGTGCCAGCAGTTACTCCCTAGGTTGGAACGAGCAGTACTTC
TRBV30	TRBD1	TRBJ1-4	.	CAWSRNRGLGEKLFF	TGTGCCTGGAGTAGGAACAGGGGGCTAGGTGAAAAACTGTTTTTT
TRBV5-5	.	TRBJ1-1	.	CASSLTGTLMTEAFF	TGTGCCAGCAGCTTGACCGGGACTTTGATGACTGAAGCTTTCTTT
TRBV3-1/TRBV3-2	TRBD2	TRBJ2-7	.	CASSQRAPSGTYEQYF	TGTGCCAGCAGCCAAAGGGCGCCTAGCGGGACCTACGAGCAGTACTTC
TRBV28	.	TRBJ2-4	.	CASTWGHLAKNIQYF	TGTGCCAGCACCTGGGGACATTTAGCCAAAAACATTCAGTACTTC
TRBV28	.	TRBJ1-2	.	CASSLERYGYTF	TGTGCCAGCAGTTTAGAGAGATATGGCTACACCTTC
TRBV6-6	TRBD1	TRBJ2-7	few	CASSTGTGTYEQYF	TGTGCCAGCAGTACTGGGACAGGGACTTACGAGCAGTACTTC